Presented here are 31 T cell receptor beta chains from one specimen sequenced in a study of T-cell reconstitution after alpha-beta-depleted transplantation in children. Construction of the TCRbeta library involved unique molecular identifiers. TCRdb independently ran MiXCR on the PCR reads; one entry per CDR3 protein. Of about 640,000 distinct CDR3 sequences listed, 13% are singletons. The sequencing used PBMCs, mostly from graft donor cells, collected 360 days after TCRalphabeta/CD19-depleted stem cell transplant. The receptors originated from a male patient between 5 and 17 years old who had a stem cell transplant for acute myeloid leukemia, so the T cells may come from the graft donor.

The chain joins TRBV6-2 or TRBV6-3 to TRBJ2-2, with 9 bases fitting TRBD2. Germline V gene sequence: CDR1 MNHEY, CDR2 SVGEGT. The CDR3 sequence is 17 residues long. V lost 0 bases, J lost 2 bases, and 4 bases stayed unmatched. Written as DNA, the CDR3 is TGTGCCAGCAGTTACTCGACTAGCGGTTTTAACACCGGGGAGCTGTTTTTT. Translating gives CASSYSTSGFNTGELFF.

This clonotype was seen many times. The chain's CDR3 is CSSGMPGGTDTQYF. CDR3 DNA sequence: TGCAGCTCGGGGATGCCGGGAGGAACAGATACGCAGTATTTT. This chain connects TRBV29-1 to TRBJ2-3; 7 bases are shared with TRBD2. This CDR3 region has 14 residues. With V trimmed by 8 bases and J by 3 bases, 11 bases remained unmatched. Germline-derived CDR1 and CDR2 are SQVTM and ANQGSEA.

There are a few counts of this clonotype. CDR3 protein: CSAGQGYGYTF. DNA for the CDR3: TGCAGCGCCGGACAGGGTTACGGCTACACCTTC. V gene TRBV29-1 combines with J gene TRBJ1-2; 8 nucleotides match TRBD1. The CDR3 loop spans 11 amino acids. J gave up 8 bases and V 7 bases, and 6 bases lay outside the gene matches. Germline V lookup: CDR1 SQVTM, CDR2 ANQGSEA.

The gene calls are TRBV27 and TRBJ2-3; D might be TRBD1 or TRBD2, each matching 5 bases. Germline-derived CDR1 and CDR2 are MNHEY and SMNVEV (reference sequence). CDR3 length: 13 amino acids. Trimming left V 5 bases short and J 7 bases short, with 13 bases between. As DNA, the CDR3 is TGTGCCAGCAGTCCCCGGGACGTTTATACGCAGTATTTT. Amino acid sequence: CASSPRDVYTQYF.

In its sample, this clonotype was seen a few times. The chain has TRBV5-1 and TRBJ2-4; TRBD1 might be the D (6 bases). The CDR3 spans 13 residues. CDR1 is SGHRS and CDR2 is YFSETQ in the germline V gene. Trimming removed 7 bases at V and 7 bases at J, with 15 bases between. The CDR3 nucleotides are TGCGCCAGCGGGACACAGAACGAGAACATTCAGTACTTC. Translation: CASGTQNENIQYF.

V and J are TRBV7-9 and TRBJ2-4, with no clear D. This CDR3 is built from 12 residues. V shed 1 base and J shed 8 bases, with 6 bases lying between them. The germline CDR1 and CDR2 sequences are SEHNR and FQNEAQ (reference sequence). CDR3 protein: CASSLDGHIQYF. In nucleotides, the CDR3 is TGTGCCAGCAGCTTAGATGGTCACATTCAGTACTTC.

This clonotype was seen ten or more times. V gene TRBV10-3 combines with J gene TRBJ2-2, with a weak D call TRBD2 (6 bases). Trimming cost V 2 bases and J 6 bases, with 16 bases left between them. The CDR3 has 16 amino acids. Germline V CDR1 and CDR2: ENHRY, SYGVKD. The CDR3 protein is CAISELGTLAPGELFF. CDR3 bases: TGTGCCATCAGTGAGCTTGGGACTCTAGCGCCCGGGGAGCTGTTTTTT.

The chain links TRBV12-3 or TRBV12-4 to TRBJ1-5; D perhaps matches TRBD1 (5 bases). V was trimmed by 4 bases and J by 6 bases, leaving 7 bases between them. This CDR3 spans 12 amino acids. CDR3 bases: TGTGCCAGCAGTTGGGGGGGTCAGCCCCAGCATTTT. As protein: CASSWGGQPQHF.

There are a few counts of this clonotype. This chain joins TRBV19 and TRBJ2-1; 9 bases are a match to TRBD2. Germline loops: CDR1 LNHDA, CDR2 SQIVND (reference sequence). The trim removed 8 bases at V and 6 bases at J, leaving 8 bases unmatched. CDR3 length: 14 amino acids. In DNA, the CDR3 is TGTGCCAGTTCCGTCCTAGCGGGATTCAATGAGCAGTTCTTC. This translates into CASSVLAGFNEQFF.

This sequence joins TRBV30 and TRBJ2-2; TRBD1 might be the D (7 bases). V was shortened by 5 bases and J by 7 bases, with 17 bases between the two germline ends. Germline CDR1 GTSNPN, CDR2 SVGIG (reference sequence). The CDR3 runs 14 residues. CDR3 nucleotides: TGTGCCTGGTCGGGGGACAGCGAGGTCGGGGAGCTGTTTTTT. Translating gives CAWSGDSEVGELFF.

This clonotype was seen a few times. The J gene is TRBJ2-1, the V gene TRBV7-8; D assignment may be TRBD1 or TRBD2 (5 bases each). CDR1 is SGHVS and CDR2 is FQNEAQ in the germline V gene. The CDR3 is made up of 16 amino acids. V gave up 2 bases and J gave up 2 bases, with 13 bases separating them. The CDR3 DNA is TGTGCCAGCAGCTTATATCACGGGACGGCCTACAATGAGCAGTTCTTC. This sequence encodes CASSLYHGTAYNEQFF.

The rearrangement links TRBV7-6 to TRBJ2-3; D might be TRBD1 (5 bases). Between the trimmed V and J ends, which lost 7 bases and 6 bases, there was a span of 17 bases. The CDR3 consists of 14 residues. The V gene's germline CDR1 is SGHVS and CDR2 FNYEAQ. DNA of the CDR3: TGTGCCAGCACCTGGGGCGCCGAAGGGGATACGCAGTATTTT. Its protein product is CASTWGAEGDTQYF.

The V call is TRBV5-1, the J call TRBJ2-7, with no clear D. Germline V gene data show CDR1 as SGHRS and CDR2 as YFSETQ. The V end was cut by 1 base, the J end by 6 bases, with 11 bases between. The CDR3 loop spans 13 amino acids. The CDR3 DNA follows: TGCGCCAGCAGCTTGAGGAGCTCGGCCGAGCAGTACTTC. It specifies CASSLRSSAEQYF.

The chain has TRBV7-2 and TRBJ2-4, with D unclear. The CDR3 contains 13 residues. Between the trimmed V and J ends, which lost 1 base and 4 bases, there was a span of 5 bases. The germline V gene encodes CDR1 SGHTA and CDR2 FQGNSA. Written as DNA, the CDR3 is TGTGCCAGCAGCTTAGATGGAAAAAACATTCAGTACTTC. It codes for CASSLDGKNIQYF. The full variable domain, rest sourced from reference TRBV7-2 and TRBJ2-4, is GAGVSQSPSNKVTEKGKDVELRCDPISGHTALYWYRQSLGQGLEFLIYFQGNSAPDKSGLPSDRFSAERTGGSVSTLTIQRTQQEDSAVYLCASSLDGKNIQYFGAGTRLSVL.

The chain links TRBV6-2 or TRBV6-3 to TRBJ2-7; D unclear. V shed 2 bases and J shed 3 bases, with 14 bases lying between them. Per germline, CDR1 MNHEY and CDR2 SVGEGT. This CDR3 comprises 15 residues. The CDR3, as DNA: TGTGCCAGCAGTTACCCTAGAACGGATCACTACGAGCAGTACTTC. Its translation is CASSYPRTDHYEQYF.

This clonotype was found a few times. This sequence joins TRBV28 and TRBJ2-7; D ambiguous. V was pared by 7 bases and J by 3 bases, with 22 bases between. The germline V gene has CDR1 MDHEN and CDR2 SYDVKM. The CDR3 totals 16 residues. This chain's CDR3 is CASTPTGRKHIYEQYF. The CDR3 DNA sequence: TGTGCCAGCACCCCGACCGGACGCAAGCACATCTACGAGCAGTACTTC.

This clonotype was observed many times. V is TRBV7-2 and J is TRBJ2-1; D gene unclear. Germline V gene sequence: CDR1 SGHTA, CDR2 FQGNSA. The CDR3 contains 11 residues. The V end lost 6 bases, the J end lost 7 bases, and 7 bases lay between the germline ends. The CDR3: CASSLWNEQFF. The CDR3 coding sequence is TGTGCCAGCAGTTTATGGAATGAGCAGTTCTTC.

The gene calls are TRBV6-5 and TRBJ2-7; D is perhaps TRBD1 or TRBD2 (5 bases each). The CDR3 runs to 14 residues. Germline assignment: CDR1 MNHEY and CDR2 SVGAGI. V lost 2 bases to trimming and J lost 0 bases, with 8 bases between them. The CDR3 reads CASSYGGDSYEQYF. The CDR3 coding sequence is TGTGCCAGCAGTTACGGGGGAGACTCCTACGAGCAGTACTTC.

This clonotype was seen a few times. The rearrangement uses TRBV20-1 and TRBJ1-5, with D maybe TRBD1 (6 bases). From germline, CDR1 is DFQATT and CDR2 SNEGSKA (reference sequence). Trimming pared 4 bases from V and 6 bases from J, leaving 16 bases between. The CDR3 spans 14 residues. The CDR3 nucleotides are TGCAGTGCTAAGGGGGACAATAAATTTCAGCCCCAGCATTTT. As protein: CSAKGDNKFQPQHF.

The chain uses TRBV4-3 and TRBJ2-3; TRBD1 matches at 11 bases. Germline V lookup: CDR1 LGHNA, CDR2 YSLEER. This CDR3 contains 17 residues. Trimming took 0 bases from V and 4 from J; bases not matched to a gene: 6. CDR3 region: CASSQDMGQGVADTQYF. The CDR3 coding sequence is TGCGCCAGCAGCCAAGATATGGGACAGGGGGTCGCAGATACGCAGTATTTT.

This clonotype was detected a few times. V gene TRBV6-5 combines with J gene TRBJ1-4; possibly TRBD1 for D (6 bases). The CDR3 loop spans 15 amino acids. The V end lost 0 bases, the J end lost 4 bases, and 9 bases lay between the germline ends. CDR1 and CDR2 from the germline V gene are MNHEY and SVGAGI. In nucleotides, the CDR3 is TGTGCCAGCAGTTACTCCGGACAGTATAATGAAAAACTGTTTTTT. Its protein product is CASSYSGQYNEKLFF.

The rearrangement links TRBV20-1 to TRBJ2-7; a possible D gene is TRBD2 (6 bases). The CDR3 sequence is 15 residues long. Trimming took 2 bases from V and 3 from J, leaving 17 bases between them. Germline V gene data show CDR1 as DFQATT and CDR2 as SNEGSKA (reference sequence). The CDR3 here is CSARPPGSGHYEQYF. For the CDR3, the DNA is TGCAGTGCTAGACCCCCGGGTAGCGGTCACTACGAGCAGTACTTC.

The genes are TRBV4-3 and TRBJ2-1; D remains unclear. Germline CDR1 reads LGHNA; CDR2 reads YSLEER. Trimming pared 1 base from V and 5 bases from J, leaving 9 bases between. CDR3 length: 14 residues. CDR3 bases: TGCGCCAGCAGCCAAGTTGGCCTGAACAATGAGCAGTTCTTC. Encoded protein: CASSQVGLNNEQFF.

The sample holds a few counts of this clonotype. The rearrangement uses TRBV10-3 and TRBJ2-3; weak D call: TRBD2 (5 bases). The CDR3 has 13 residues. The germline gives CDR1 ENHRY, CDR2 SYGVKD. Trimming took off 6 bases at V and 5 bases at J, with 12 bases between the two ends. This CDR3 reads CAISGIEGDTQYF. CDR3 in DNA: TGTGCCATCAGCGGGATTGAAGGAGATACGCAGTATTTT.

The chain links TRBV5-1 to TRBJ1-1; D may be TRBD1 (5 bases). CDR3 length: 13 residues. V was cut by 3 bases and J by 2 bases, with 8 bases left in between. Germline assignment: CDR1 SGHRS and CDR2 YFSETQ. CDR3 region: CASSSGINTEAFF. The CDR3 DNA sequence: TGCGCCAGCAGCTCAGGGATAAACACTGAAGCTTTCTTT.

This clonotype showed up just a few times. The J gene is TRBJ2-2, the V gene TRBV20-1, with D maybe TRBD2 (5 bases). V was pared by 5 bases and J by 0 bases, with 7 bases between. CDR1 and CDR2 from the germline V gene are DFQATT and SNEGSKA (reference sequence). The CDR3 has 13 amino acids. CDR3 sequence: CSALSANTGELFF. Here the CDR3 DNA reads TGCAGTGCTCTTAGCGCGAACACCGGGGAGCTGTTTTTT.

This clonotype was found many times. The chain uses TRBV28 and TRBJ2-7; D is unclear. The V gene's germline CDR1 is MDHEN and CDR2 SYDVKM. V gave up 6 bases and J gave up 2 bases, with 11 bases separating them. The CDR3 has 13 residues. The CDR3 sequence: CASRPTVTYEQYF. In nucleotides, the CDR3 is TGTGCCAGCAGGCCCACCGTTACCTACGAGCAGTACTTC. Based on the CDR3 plus reference TRBV28 and TRBJ2-7, the full variable domain is DVKVTQSSRYLVKRTGEKVFLECVQDMDHENMFWYRQDPGLGLRLIYFSYDVKMKEKGDIPEGYSVSREKKERFSLILESASTNQTSMYLCASRPTVTYEQYFGPGTRLTVT.

The chain recombines TRBV30 with TRBJ2-7, with 7 bases matching TRBD1. The J segment lost 0 bases and the V segment lost 1 base, leaving 6 bases of the junction unmatched. The germline gives CDR1 GTSNPN, CDR2 SVGIG (reference sequence). This CDR3 spans 15 amino acids. CDR3 DNA sequence: TGTGCCTGGAGTGGGTTCCGGGACAGCTCCTACGAGCAGTACTTC. This encodes CAWSGFRDSSYEQYF.

This chain joins TRBV6-2 or TRBV6-3 and TRBJ2-3, with 10 bases lining up with TRBD2. The CDR3 runs to 17 residues. J was trimmed by 1 base and V by 5 bases; bases with no gene match: 9. Germline V gene data show CDR1 as MNHEY and CDR2 as SVGEGT. As DNA, the CDR3 is TGTGCCAGCAGTCCGACTTTCGGGACTAGCGGCACAGATACGCAGTATTTT. It is translated as CASSPTFGTSGTDTQYF.

V and J are TRBV18 and TRBJ2-5; unclear D gene. Germline CDR1 reads KGHSH; CDR2 reads LQKENI. This CDR3 has 12 amino acids. The ends were cut back, 1 base at V and 3 bases at J, with 3 bases in the middle. In nucleotides, the CDR3 is TGTGCCAGCTCACCACTCAAAGAGACCCAGTACTTC. Protein sequence: CASSPLKETQYF.

The J gene is TRBJ2-7, the V gene TRBV20-1, with TRBD2 matching 7 bases. CDR3 length: 13 residues. With V trimmed by 2 bases and J by 3 bases, 4 bases remained unmatched. Germline loops: CDR1 DFQATT, CDR2 SNEGSKA (reference sequence). The chain's CDR3 is CSARLAADYEQYF. The CDR3 bases are TGCAGTGCTAGACTAGCGGCAGACTACGAGCAGTACTTC.